This TCR beta chain was observed in a study of blood T cell repertoires in COVID-19. In the study overall: Samples of COVID-19 (acute and convalescent) were obtained from the United States, Italy and Spain. PBMCs, B-cell-depleted T cells, or T cells provided the cDNA or gDNA that made up the material.

The CDR3 covers 15 residues. Germline V gives CDR1 KGHDR, CDR2 SFDVKD. V lost 3 bases, J lost 3 bases, and 4 bases stayed unmatched. Original methodology: Amplification of reference gene primers was used by the study to estimate nucleated cell counts. This table comes from immunoSEQ multiplex PCR, and its TCRdb copy is limited to in-frame clones, with some not included. Clone size and V and J calls were adopted from that table, with D and trimming inferred from the DNA. Found here are 25,000 to 30,000 clones, roughly 89% of them singletons; the top ten hold over 4.5%. The sequence was obtained from a man aged 70-80 years with active COVID-19. The chain couples TRBV24-1 to TRBJ2-5; 9 positions agree with TRBD1. Sequences were obtained from peripheral blood. The CDR3 sequence is CATSDRQGVKETQYF. The CDR3 DNA follows: TGTGCCACCAGTGATAGACAGGGGGTTAAAGAGACCCAGTACTTC.